This passage covers 30 T cell receptor beta chains from one sample sequenced in a study of blood T cells in healthy people across ages. For the second PCR, which ran for about 7 to 11 cycles, a sample-barcoded 5' primer and a J-beta primer mix were used. TCRdb re-called the 5' RACE reads through MiXCR, storing one row per CDR3 protein. This sample yields approximately 2,000,000 distinct CDR3 sequences, of which about 39% are seen a single time; more than 20% belongs to the top ten. The sample taken for sequencing was blood. The receptors derive from a human donor in good health.

This clonotype has more than one count but fewer than ten. The chain is built from TRBV6-2 or TRBV6-3 and TRBJ2-5, with 10 positions matching TRBD2. The CDR3 covers 16 residues. V shed 6 bases and J 4 bases; nucleotides not matched to a gene: 11. Germline lookup yields CDR1 MNHEY and CDR2 SVGEGT. Here the CDR3 reads CASSRGAGGPLETQYF. The CDR3 nucleotides are TGTGCCAGCAGCCGCGGAGCGGGGGGGCCGTTAGAGACCCAGTACTTC.

This clonotype was seen more than once but under ten times. The CDR3 DNA reads as TGTGCCAGCGGCGGGGGGCTGTCCTACGAGCAGTACTTC. Encoded protein: CASGGGLSYEQYF. The chain recombines TRBV7-9 with TRBJ2-7; 8 bases map to TRBD2. Germline V gene data show CDR1 as SEHNR and CDR2 as FQNEAQ (reference sequence). The CDR3 has 13 residues. Trimming removed 8 bases from V and 1 base from J; junction bases left unmatched: 4.

This clonotype was counted ten times or more. V is TRBV4-3 and J is TRBJ2-7; D unresolved. Trimming left V 5 bases short and J 2 bases short, with 7 bases between. This CDR3 comprises 12 residues. Per the germline V gene, CDR1 is LGHNA and CDR2 is YSLEER. In DNA form, the CDR3 reads TGCGCCAGCAGCTCCTGGGCCTACGAGCAGTACTTC. Its translation: CASSSWAYEQYF.

The CDR3 spells CASSVRQGLREQYF. CDR3 in DNA: TGCGCCAGCAGCGTTAGACAGGGGCTGAGGGAGCAGTACTTC. This chain links TRBV5-1 with TRBJ2-4, with 8 bases matching TRBD1. With 4 bases clipped from V and 13 bases from J, the junction kept 13 bases outside the gene matches. This CDR3 has 14 residues. Looked up from germline, CDR1 is SGHRS and CDR2 is YFSETQ.

J is TRBJ1-2 and V is TRBV9, with D tentatively TRBD1 (6 bases). The CDR3 has 16 amino acids. Trimming took off 4 bases at V and 0 bases at J, with 16 bases between the two ends. CDR1 SGDLS and CDR2 YYNGEE come from the germline V gene. CDR3 loop: CASSSRDTEANYGYTF. For the CDR3, the DNA is TGTGCCAGCAGCTCCCGGGACACCGAAGCTAACTATGGCTACACCTTC.

The chain is built from TRBV14 and TRBJ2-4, with 9 bases identical to TRBD1. CDR1 SGHDN and CDR2 FVKESK come from the germline V gene. J lost 7 bases, V lost 5 bases, and 12 bases had no gene match. This CDR3 is built from 16 residues. This chain's CDR3 is CASSYVHGQGNNIQYF. The CDR3 nucleotides are TGTGCCAGCAGCTACGTACACGGACAGGGGAACAACATTCAGTACTTC.

The rearrangement joins TRBV7-2 to TRBJ1-2; TRBD1 matches at 8 bases. The germline gives CDR1 SGHTA, CDR2 FQGNSA. The CDR3 consists of 12 residues. V dropped 6 bases and J dropped 7; count of bases not matched to a gene: 4. The CDR3 sequence is CASRYRGAGYTF. CDR3 sequence (DNA): TGTGCCAGCAGGTACAGGGGGGCTGGCTACACCTTC.

V and J are TRBV20-1 and TRBJ1-4, with D perhaps matching TRBD1 (5 bases). CDR3 length: 15 amino acids. Trimming removed 6 bases at V and 1 base at J, with 15 bases between. CDR1 DFQATT and CDR2 SNEGSKA come from the germline V gene (reference sequence). In DNA form, the CDR3 reads TGCAGTGCCAAAGGGAGGGGCAAAACTAATGAAAAACTGTTTTTT. As protein: CSAKGRGKTNEKLFF.

This clonotype turned up a few times. One junction end disagrees with the germline gene, perhaps due to a read error. The chain has TRBV12-3 or TRBV12-4 and TRBJ2-1, with 7 bases identical to TRBD1. This CDR3 is built from 16 residues. CDR3 in DNA: TGTGCCAGCAGGACAGGGTTGGAATTCGTTACATATGAGCGGTTCTTC. Its protein product is CASRTGLEFVTYERFF.

A few counts support this clonotype. The chain joins TRBV9 to TRBJ1-6, with 9 bases identical to TRBD1. In germline, CDR1 is SGDLS, CDR2 YYNGEE. The CDR3 runs 17 residues. V lost 2 bases to trimming and J lost 10 bases; unmatched junction nucleotides: 13. The CDR3 protein is CASSVGTGRFLRSPLHF. The CDR3 DNA follows: TGTGCCAGCAGCGTGGGGACAGGGAGGTTCCTTAGGTCACCCCTCCACTTT. The complete variable domain, with remaining parts taken from reference TRBV9 and TRBJ1-6, reads DSGVTQTPKHLITATGQRVTLRCSPRSGDLSVYWYQQSLDQGLQFLIQYYNGEERAKGNILERFSAQQFPDLHSELNLSSLELGDSALYFCASSVGTGRFLRSPLHFGNGTRLTVT.

This sequence joins TRBV7-2 and TRBJ1-5; D unclear. Germline V gene data show CDR1 as SGHTA and CDR2 as FQGNSA. There are 15 residues in the CDR3. The V and J ends lost 1 base and 4 bases respectively, with 11 bases between them. The CDR3 sequence: CASSLVGSSNQPQHF. The DNA of the CDR3 is TGTGCCAGCAGCTTAGTGGGGAGCAGTAATCAGCCCCAGCATTTT.

This clonotype was counted at least ten times. The rearrangement joins TRBV29-1 to TRBJ2-6, with TRBD2 as a possible D gene (6 bases). CDR1 and CDR2 (germline): SQVTM, ANQGSEA. Trimming left V 4 bases short and J 3 bases short, with 10 bases between. The length of the CDR3 is 14 residues. CDR3 in DNA: TGCAGCGTTGGCGGGGCGGATGGGGCCAACGTCCTGACTTTC. Amino acids: CSVGGADGANVLTF.

The chain combines TRBV12-5 with TRBJ1-5, with 7 bases matching TRBD1. J was trimmed by 3 bases and V by 6 bases; bases with no gene match: 5. CDR1 and CDR2 (germline): LGHNT, FRNRAP. The CDR3 length is 14 residues. The CDR3 bases are TGTGCTAGTGGGCAGGGACAGCTCAATCAGCCCCAGCATTTT. It yields the protein CASGQGQLNQPQHF.

There are a few counts of this clonotype. The chain joins TRBV4-3 to TRBJ2-3, with D tentatively TRBD2 (6 bases). The V gene's germline CDR1 is LGHNA and CDR2 YSLEER. CDR3 length: 12 residues. The V gene lost 4 bases and the J gene lost 8 bases, with 10 bases spanning the gap. The CDR3 bases are TGCGCCAGCAGCCTAACTAGCAGTACGCAGTATTTT. Translation: CASSLTSSTQYF.

This clonotype occurred many times. The chain carries TRBV20-1 and TRBJ2-1; D is undetermined. The CDR3 spans 15 residues. Germline loops: CDR1 DFQATT, CDR2 SNEGSKA (reference sequence). The V gene lost 7 bases and the J gene lost 8 bases, with 24 bases spanning the gap. CDR3: CSGPPLGRIGYEQFF. In DNA form, the CDR3 reads TGCAGTGGCCCACCCCTAGGGCGTATCGGGTATGAGCAGTTCTTC.

The genes are TRBV7-3 and TRBJ2-3; D might be TRBD2 (5 bases). With 5 bases removed from V and 0 bases from J, the gap between germline ends came to 12 bases. The CDR3 is made up of 15 amino acids. Germline values: CDR1 SGHTA, CDR2 FQGTGA. This CDR3 is CASSLPTGSTDTQYF. The DNA of the CDR3 is TGTGCCAGCAGCCTCCCAACGGGGAGCACAGATACGCAGTATTTT.

For this clonotype: A read error may account for a junction end that differs from germline. The gene calls are TRBV9 and TRBJ1-6; 7 bases agree with TRBD1. The CDR3 is 16 amino acids. Looked up from germline, CDR1 is SGDLS and CDR2 is YYNGEE. This chain's CDR3 is CAGSGPNRGVVSPLHF. The DNA for the CDR3 is TGTGCCGGCAGCGGCCCTAACAGGGGAGTTGTGTCACCCCTCCACTTT. The full variable domain, with the rest looked up from reference TRBV9 and TRBJ1-6, is DSGVTQTPKHLITATGQRVTLRCSPRSGDLSVYWYQQSLDQGLQFLIQYYNGEERAKGNILERFSAQQFPDLHSELNLSSLELGDSALYFCAGSGPNRGVVSPLHFGNGTRLTVT.

The J gene is TRBJ1-2, the V gene TRBV5-1; D may be TRBD1 (6 bases). V lost 5 bases and J 8 bases, leaving 16 bases between the germline ends. The CDR3 is made up of 13 amino acids. Germline V lookup: CDR1 SGHRS, CDR2 YFSETQ. The CDR3: CASRPDPGVGYTF. The CDR3 nucleotides read TGCGCCAGCAGACCCGATCCAGGGGTGGGCTACACCTTC.

This clonotype was recorded a few times. The CDR3 nucleotides are TGCGCCAGCAGCCCCCAAGGACTAGCGCAAGAGACCCAGTACTTC. Its protein is CASSPQGLAQETQYF. The chain recombines TRBV5-1 with TRBJ2-5, with 9 bases fitting TRBD2. CDR3 length: 15 amino acids. Germline loops: CDR1 SGHRS, CDR2 YFSETQ. The ends lost 4 bases at V and 2 bases at J; junction bases unmatched: 6.

This clonotype was found a few times. This rearrangement joins TRBV29-1 to TRBJ1-1; D gene ambiguous. Trimming took off 8 bases at V and 0 bases at J, with 13 bases between the two ends. Germline-derived CDR1 and CDR2 are SQVTM and ANQGSEA. This CDR3 comprises 13 residues. CDR3 in DNA: TGCAGCTATAAATCGGTAATGAACACTGAAGCTTTCTTT. Translated, it gives CSYKSVMNTEAFF.

The chain couples TRBV7-9 to TRBJ2-3, with D possibly being TRBD2 (6 bases). Germline loops: CDR1 SEHNR, CDR2 FQNEAQ (reference sequence). The length of the CDR3 is 16 residues. The V and J ends lost 5 bases and 2 bases respectively, with 17 bases between them. CDR3 sequence (DNA): TGTGCCAGCAGCCCTGGGACTGCTGGGGTCACAGATACGCAGTATTTT. The encoded protein is CASSPGTAGVTDTQYF.

This clonotype was observed many times. The chain uses TRBV2 and TRBJ2-1; possibly TRBD1 for D (6 bases). The V end lost 7 bases, the J end lost 5 bases, and 15 bases lay between the germline ends. Looked up from germline, CDR1 is SNHLY and CDR2 is FYNNEI. The CDR3 spans 14 residues. CDR3 protein: CASTPGRGNNEQFF. CDR3 bases: TGTGCCAGCACCCCAGGAAGGGGGAACAATGAGCAGTTCTTC.

This chain joins TRBV28 and TRBJ2-4; D is possibly TRBD1 (5 bases). The closer fit of TRBJ2-7 to the DNA end suggests the J call may be wrong. Germline CDR1 MDHEN, CDR2 SYDVKM. CDR3 length: 15 residues. CDR3 sequence reads: CASSLEDKSLYEQYF. CDR3 coding DNA: TGTGCCAGCAGTTTAGAGGACAAAAGCCTCTACGAGCAGTACTTC.

This clonotype was counted only a few times. V usage is TRBV5-1 and J usage is TRBJ2-6; unclear D gene. CDR3 length equals 18 residues. V lost 1 base to trimming and J lost 4 bases, with 18 bases between them. Germline lookup yields CDR1 SGHRS and CDR2 YFSETQ. This chain's CDR3 is CASSLPGPVRSGANVLTF. The CDR3 region has the DNA TGCGCCAGCAGCTTGCCGGGCCCAGTCCGCTCGGGGGCCAACGTCCTGACTTTC.

This clonotype showed up just a few times. The chain combines TRBV7-3 with TRBJ1-1, with D tentatively TRBD1 (5 bases). CDR1 SGHTA and CDR2 FQGTGA come from the germline V gene. CDR3 length: 12 amino acids. Trimming pared 8 bases from V and 1 base from J, leaving 8 bases between. Here the CDR3 reads CASGTGNTEAFF. DNA for the CDR3: TGTGCCAGCGGAACAGGGAACACTGAAGCTTTCTTT. The variable domain in full, completed from reference TRBV7-3 and TRBJ1-1, reads GAGVSQTPSNKVTEKGKYVELRCDPISGHTALYWYRQSLGQGPEFLIYFQGTGAADDSGLPNDRFFAVRPEGSVSTLKIQRTERGDSAVYLCASGTGNTEAFFGQGTRLTVV.

The J gene is TRBJ2-1, the V gene TRBV12-3 or TRBV12-4; D is uncertain. The CDR3 has 14 residues. Trimming pared 7 bases from V and 6 bases from J, leaving 16 bases between. CDR3 DNA: TGTGCCAGCACCCTTGGCGTCGCAGGCAATGAGCAGTTCTTC. Amino acid sequence: CASTLGVAGNEQFF.

The V and J genes are TRBV9 and TRBJ1-1; 9 nucleotides line up with TRBD1. J was trimmed by 8 bases and V by 3 bases; bases with no gene match: 14. CDR1 and CDR2 from the germline V gene are SGDLS and YYNGEE. This CDR3 is built from 16 residues. Here the CDR3 reads CASSDNPTGGHPEAFF. For the CDR3, the DNA is TGTGCCAGCAGCGACAACCCCACAGGGGGCCACCCCGAAGCTTTCTTT.

In its sample, this clonotype was seen a few times. J is TRBJ2-3 and V is TRBV5-1, with unresolved D. CDR1 SGHRS and CDR2 YFSETQ come from the germline V gene. V lost 0 bases and J lost 4, with 12 bases in between. There are 15 residues in the CDR3. CDR3 sequence reads: CASSLGVGSADTQYF. CDR3 nucleotide sequence: TGCGCCAGCAGCTTGGGAGTGGGGTCGGCAGATACGCAGTATTTT.

This chain joins TRBV9 and TRBJ2-3, with D possibly TRBD1 on 6 matching bases. This CDR3 comprises 14 residues. Trimming stripped 4 bases from V and 4 bases from J, with 13 bases between. Germline CDR1 is SGDLS and CDR2 is YYNGEE. This CDR3 is CASSPQGSADTQYF. CDR3 sequence (DNA): TGTGCCAGCAGCCCGCAGGGGAGCGCAGATACGCAGTATTTT.

This chain uses TRBV30 with TRBJ1-5, with 8 bases that match TRBD1. The V and J ends lost 5 bases and 7 bases, in that order; junction bases with no gene match: 10. CDR1 is GTSNPN, CDR2 SVGIG, per germline (reference sequence). The CDR3 extends over 14 amino acids. In DNA, the CDR3 is TGTGCCTGGGGGTCCTCAGGGGGCGGACAGCCCCAGCATTTT. Its protein product is CAWGSSGGGQPQHF.